These T cell receptor beta chains were read from a single sample in a study of regulatory T cells in long-lasting Graves disease. Using its own MiXCR run on the multiplex PCR reads, TCRdb lists one record per CDR3 protein. The top ten clones hold 16% of a sample with approximately 400,000 distinct CDR3 sequences, about 16% of them seen once. The sample was also linked to a second study, of T cells in Graves' hyperthyroidism and ophthalmopathy.

This material consisted of peripheral blood mononuclear cells (PBMCs), taken at new diagnosis, from a patient treated with antithyroid drugs. The source of these receptors is a woman in her twenties or thirties with Graves disease. CDR3s include the opening cysteine and the closing phenylalanine or tryptophan.

>TRBJ2-7|TRBV29-1
CSAAPLEAYEQYF
>TRBJ2-1|TRBV30
CAWSEVEGSYNEQFF
>TRBJ1-5|TRBV28
CASSFTQSGPNQPQHF
>TRBJ2-3|TRBV13
CASSLTGFADTQYF
>TRBJ2-5|TRBV7-2
CASSLSGKETQYF
>TRBJ2-7|TRBV12-5
CASGYGQAGYEQYF
>TRBJ2-4|TRBV27
CASSPWTSGSGNIQYF
>TRBJ1-1|TRBV10-2
CASTWSNKNTEAFF
>TRBJ2-2|TRBV6-1
CASSEGPGGLNTGELFF
>TRBJ1-2|TRBV12-3/TRBV12-4
CASSLAREDYGYTF
>TRBJ1-1|TRBV5-1
CASSQGTARTEAFF
>TRBJ1-1|TRBV24-1
CATSDPRFRLQDNTEAFF
>TRBJ2-3|TRBV20-1
CSAPSWGGKTDTQYF
>TRBJ2-1|TRBV20-1
CSAARTAYNEQFF
>TRBJ2-1|TRBV6-1
CASSPNQNAEQFF
>TRBJ2-1|TRBV29-1
CSGPLGNEQFF
>TRBJ2-1|TRBV7-6
CASSLVGQEYNEQFF
>TRBJ1-1|TRBV2
CASSENREDTEAFF
>TRBJ2-7|TRBV11-2
CASSLGTGRVEQYF
>TRBJ1-1|TRBV18
CASSPEGVAGTEAFF
>TRBJ1-5|TRBV29-1
CSVEEGAGAQHF
>TRBJ2-1|TRBV6-1
CASSEVAGSYNEQFF
>TRBJ2-7|TRBV27
CVVGRYEQYF
>TRBJ2-5|TRBV28
CASSSGQAGETQYF
>TRBJ2-6|TRBV11-3
CASSTKGFGSGANVLTF
>TRBJ2-1|TRBV5-5
CASSPGDRTSYNEQFF
>TRBJ2-3|TRBV6-1
CASSPNLQGTDTQYF
>TRBJ2-2|TRBV7-3
CASSPAGRGTGELFF
>TRBJ2-3|TRBV19
CASKATSGGQVDTQYF
>TRBJ2-7|TRBV2
CASTSGVGVAYEQYF
>TRBJ1-1|TRBV25-1
CASSEGANTEAFF
>TRBJ2-1|TRBV29-1
CSVREYNEQFF
>TRBJ2-1|TRBV5-1
CASSMTGFYNEQFF
>TRBJ2-3|TRBV7-3
CASSLRNDHGATDTQYF
>TRBJ2-7|TRBV6-9
CASSYSGVESSYEQYF
>TRBJ2-3|TRBV30
CALLAGVFTDTQYF
>TRBJ2-1|TRBV5-1
CASSSGLEGVNEQFF
>TRBJ1-2|TRBV12-3/TRBV12-4
CASSLRGQGGYTF
>TRBJ1-1|TRBV28
CASSLGQGRGNTEAFF
>TRBJ2-2|TRBV9
CASSPTGTGYTGELFF
>TRBJ1-5|TRBV2
CASSEGRNQPQHF
>TRBJ1-2|TRBV14
CASSQDEFYGYTF
>TRBJ2-1|TRBV28
CASENSGRAYYNEQFF
>TRBJ2-7|TRBV18
CASSPKTAAFYEQYF
>TRBJ1-1|TRBV11-2
CASSLEWTFNTEAFF
>TRBJ2-2|TRBV2
CASSERVTGELFF
>TRBJ2-3|TRBV7-2
CASSPSTGSDTQYF
>TRBJ2-4|TRBV19
CASSTTRTGFKNIQYF